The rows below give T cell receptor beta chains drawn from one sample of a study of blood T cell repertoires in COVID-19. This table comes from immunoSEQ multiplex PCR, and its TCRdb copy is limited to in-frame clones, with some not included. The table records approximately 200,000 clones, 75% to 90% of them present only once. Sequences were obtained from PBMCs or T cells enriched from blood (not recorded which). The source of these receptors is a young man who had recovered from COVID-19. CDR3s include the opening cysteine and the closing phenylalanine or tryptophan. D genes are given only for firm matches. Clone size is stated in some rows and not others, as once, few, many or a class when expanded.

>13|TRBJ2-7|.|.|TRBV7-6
CASSLRGRDEQYF
TGTGCCAGCAGCTTAAGAGGTCGCGACGAGCAGTACTTC
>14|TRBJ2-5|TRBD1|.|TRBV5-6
CASSLGTGLETQYF
TGTGCCAGCAGCTTGGGGACAGGGCTCGAGACCCAGTACTTC
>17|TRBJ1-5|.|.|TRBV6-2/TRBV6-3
CASSSTTVYASRQPQHF
TGTGCCAGCAGTTCAACGACAGTTTATGCAAGTCGGCAGCCCCAGCATTTT
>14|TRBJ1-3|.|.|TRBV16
CASSQSRSGNTIYF
TGTGCCAGCAGCCAATCTCGCTCTGGAAACACCATATATTTT
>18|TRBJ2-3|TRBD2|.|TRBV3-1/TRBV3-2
CASSPAHRTSGGGDTQYF
TGTGCCAGCAGCCCTGCCCATAGGACTAGCGGGGGTGGTGATACGCAGTATTTT
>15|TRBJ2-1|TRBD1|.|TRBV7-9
CASSSRQGAYNEQFF
TGTGCCAGCAGCTCACGACAGGGGGCTTACAATGAGCAGTTCTTC
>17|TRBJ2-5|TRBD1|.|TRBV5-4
CASSRDRVKTKQETQYF
TGTGCCAGCAGTCGAGACAGGGTGAAAACCAAACAAGAGACCCAGTACTTC
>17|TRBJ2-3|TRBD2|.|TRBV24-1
CATSANGGEGSRDTQYF
TGTGCCACCAGTGCTAACGGGGGGGAGGGGTCGCGGGATACGCAGTATTTT
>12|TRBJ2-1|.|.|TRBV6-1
CASSEGSGEQFF
TGTGCCAGCAGTGAAGGGAGTGGTGAGCAGTTCTTC
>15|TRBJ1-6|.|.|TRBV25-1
CASSDLGAGNSPLHF
TGTGCCAGCAGTGACCTGGGGGCAGGTAATTCACCCCTCCACTTT
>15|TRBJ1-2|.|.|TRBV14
CASSPYRGGLGGYTF
TGTGCCAGCAGCCCATATCGGGGGGGTCTGGGAGGCTACACCTTC
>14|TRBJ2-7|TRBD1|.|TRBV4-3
CASSQDRGTYEQYF
TGCGCCAGCAGCCAGGACAGGGGGACCTACGAGCAGTACTTC
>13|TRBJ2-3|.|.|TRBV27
CASSQGGTDTQYF
TGTGCCAGCAGCCAGGGTGGCACAGATACGCAGTATTTT
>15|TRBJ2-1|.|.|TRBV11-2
CASSLNRGGLGEQFF
TGTGCCAGCAGCTTAAACAGGGGAGGATTGGGTGAGCAGTTCTTC
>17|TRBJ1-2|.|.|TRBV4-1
CASSQPTGGEDNYGYTF
TGCGCCAGCAGCCAACCTACCGGGGGAGAAGATAACTATGGCTACACCTTC
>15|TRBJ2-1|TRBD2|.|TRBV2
CASSLLAGGHNEQFF
TGTGCCAGCAGTTTACTAGCGGGAGGGCACAATGAGCAGTTCTTC
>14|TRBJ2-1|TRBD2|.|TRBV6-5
CASTEGTRGNEQFF
TGTGCCAGCACCGAAGGGACTAGGGGGAATGAGCAGTTCTTC
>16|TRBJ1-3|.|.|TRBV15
CATSRGGTLKGNTIYF
TGTGCCACCAGCAGAGGTGGGACACTAAAAGGAAACACCATATATTTT
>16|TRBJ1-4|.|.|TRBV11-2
CASSSTRQDNNEKLFF
TGTGCCAGCAGCTCAACCCGACAGGACAATAATGAAAAACTGTTTTTT
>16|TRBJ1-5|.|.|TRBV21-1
CASSSEGEDSNQPQHF
TGTGCCAGCAGCTCCGAGGGGGAAGATAGCAATCAGCCCCAGCATTTT
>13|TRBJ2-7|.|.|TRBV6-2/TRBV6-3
CASSYTGSYEQYF
TGTGCCAGCAGTTACACAGGATCCTACGAGCAGTACTTC
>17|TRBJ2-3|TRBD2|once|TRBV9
CASSVDGTSEPTDTQYF
TGTGCCAGCAGCGTAGATGGGACTAGCGAACCCACAGATACGCAGTATTTT
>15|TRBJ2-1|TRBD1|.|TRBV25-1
CASSAKGQGNNEQFF
TGTGCCAGCAGTGCCAAGGGACAGGGTAACAATGAGCAGTTCTTC
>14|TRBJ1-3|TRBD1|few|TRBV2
CASRGDRAGNTIYF
TGTGCCAGCAGGGGGGACAGGGCTGGAAACACCATATATTTT
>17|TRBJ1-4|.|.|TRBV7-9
CASSFGRRAATNEKLFF
TGTGCCAGCAGCTTTGGACGGAGGGCCGCAACTAATGAAAAACTGTTTTTT
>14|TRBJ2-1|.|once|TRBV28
CASSFMGQYNEQFF
TGTGCCAGCAGCTTTATGGGACAATACAATGAGCAGTTCTTC
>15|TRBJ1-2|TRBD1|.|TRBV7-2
CASSYYAGTEYGYTF
TGTGCCAGCAGCTATTATGCCGGGACAGAGTATGGCTACACCTTC
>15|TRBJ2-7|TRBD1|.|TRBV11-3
CASSLAGTDFYEQYF
TGTGCCAGCAGCTTAGCCGGGACAGACTTTTACGAGCAGTACTTC
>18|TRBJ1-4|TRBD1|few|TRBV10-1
CASSTTDRVDVKGQKLFF
TGCGCCAGCAGTACTACGGACAGGGTAGATGTTAAGGGACAAAAACTGTTTTTT
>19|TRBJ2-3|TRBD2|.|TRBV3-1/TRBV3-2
CASSRRPRAGGLGTDTQYF
TGTGCCAGCAGCCGAAGACCCCGGGCGGGGGGGCTCGGGACAGATACGCAGTATTTT
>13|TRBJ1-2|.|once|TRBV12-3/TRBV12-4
CASSFGEGYGYTF
TGTGCCAGCAGTTTCGGGGAAGGGTATGGCTACACCTTC
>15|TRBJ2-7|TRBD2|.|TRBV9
CASSAFAGTSTEQYF
TGTGCCAGCAGCGCATTCGCCGGGACTAGTACCGAGCAGTACTTC
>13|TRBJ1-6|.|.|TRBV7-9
CASSLLGVSPLHF
TGTGCCAGCAGCTTACTAGGGGTATCACCCCTCCACTTT
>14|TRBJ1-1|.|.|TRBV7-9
CASSLVGRDTEAFF
TGTGCCAGCAGCTTAGTTGGCAGGGACACTGAAGCTTTCTTT
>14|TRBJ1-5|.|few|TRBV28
CASSLAGHNQPQHF
TGTGCCAGCAGTTTGGCAGGGCACAATCAGCCCCAGCATTTT
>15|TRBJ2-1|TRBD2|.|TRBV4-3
CASRPGLAIYNEQFF
TGCGCCAGCAGGCCCGGACTAGCGATCTACAATGAGCAGTTCTTC
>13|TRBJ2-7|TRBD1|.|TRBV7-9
CASKTGTAGEQYF
TGTGCCAGCAAGACCGGGACAGCCGGCGAGCAGTACTTC
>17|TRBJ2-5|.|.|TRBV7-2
CASSLFSTGVQQETQYF
TGTGCCAGCAGCTTATTCTCTACGGGGGTCCAACAAGAGACCCAGTACTTC
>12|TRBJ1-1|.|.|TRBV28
CASSDMNTEAFF
TGTGCCAGCAGTGACATGAACACTGAAGCTTTCTTT
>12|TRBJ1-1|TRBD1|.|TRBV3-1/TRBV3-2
CASSRGTAEAFF
TGTGCCAGCAGCCGAGGGACAGCTGAAGCTTTCTTT